This T cell receptor beta chain was identified during a study of blood T cell repertoires in COVID-19. Study background: Specimens from acute and convalescent COVID-19 originated in the United States, Italy and Spain. PBMCs, B-cell-depleted T cells, or T cells were the source of the cDNA or gDNA that made up the material.

Per the original data handling: The authors estimated nucleated cell counts from reference gene primer amplification. Only in-frame clones appear in the TCRdb table, and some are missing; sequencing was by immunoSEQ multiplex PCR. D and trimming were read from the DNA, whereas the V and J calls and clone size are those reported in that table. The repertoire holds around 300,000 clones, with roughly 85% as singletons. The germline CDR1 and CDR2 sequences are MNHNY and SVGAGI (reference sequence). The V end was cut by 2 bases, the J end by 5 bases, with 12 bases between. The CDR3 sequence is 15 residues long.

The material sequenced was peripheral blood. The chain carries TRBV6-6 and TRBJ2-2, with D possibly TRBD2 on 6 matching bases. The TCR sequence derives from a woman aged 65 to 85 with acute or convalescent COVID-19. CDR3 loop: CASSYMREVTGELFF. The CDR3 nucleotides read TGTGCCAGCAGTTACATGAGGGAGGTTACCGGGGAGCTGTTTTTT.